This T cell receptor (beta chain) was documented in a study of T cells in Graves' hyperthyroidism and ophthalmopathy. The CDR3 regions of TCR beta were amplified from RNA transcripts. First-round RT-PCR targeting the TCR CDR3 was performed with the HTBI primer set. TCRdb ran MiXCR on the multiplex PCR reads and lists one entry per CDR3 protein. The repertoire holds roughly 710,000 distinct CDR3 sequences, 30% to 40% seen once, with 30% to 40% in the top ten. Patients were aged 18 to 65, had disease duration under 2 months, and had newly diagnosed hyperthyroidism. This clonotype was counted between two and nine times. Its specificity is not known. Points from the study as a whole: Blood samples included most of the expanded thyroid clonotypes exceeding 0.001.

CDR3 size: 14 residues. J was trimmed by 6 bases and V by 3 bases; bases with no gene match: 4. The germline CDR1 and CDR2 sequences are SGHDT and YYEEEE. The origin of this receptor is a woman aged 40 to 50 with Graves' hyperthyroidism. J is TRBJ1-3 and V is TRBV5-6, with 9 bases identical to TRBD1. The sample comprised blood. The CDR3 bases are TGTGCCAGCAGCTCCTGGACAGGGGAAAACACCATATATTTT. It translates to CASSSWTGENTIYF. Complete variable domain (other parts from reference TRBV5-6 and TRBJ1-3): DAGVTQSPTHLIKTRGQQVTLRCSPKSGHDTVSWYQQALGQGPQFIFQYYEEEERQRGNFPDRFSGHQFPNYSSELNVNALLLGDSALYLCASSSWTGENTIYFGEGSWLTVV.